The 21 T cell receptor beta chains below come from one sample, sequenced in a study of response to subunit inactivated influenza vaccine. A single record per CDR3 protein comes from TCRdb applying MiXCR to the RT-PCR reads. There are a few hundred thousand distinct CDR3 sequences in the sample; 13% to 15% occur only once, and roughly 10% lies in the top ten. Sample: PBMCs from blood, taken about 11 days after vaccination. The receptors were gathered from a man aged 45-65 years who received an inactivated influenza vaccine.

The chain employs TRBV20-1 and TRBJ1-5; D is uncertain. Germline CDR1 DFQATT, CDR2 SNEGSKA (reference sequence). The CDR3 extends over 14 amino acids. The ends were cut back, 2 bases at V and 0 bases at J, with 8 bases in the middle. The CDR3 sequence: CSARRGNSNQPQHF. CDR3 nucleotides: TGCAGTGCTAGAAGAGGAAATAGCAATCAGCCCCAGCATTTT.

This chain joins TRBV20-1 and TRBJ2-3, with 9 nucleotides matching TRBD1. Germline V gene data show CDR1 as DFQATT and CDR2 as SNEGSKA (reference sequence). V lost 6 bases, J lost 4 bases, and 8 bases stayed unmatched. The CDR3 covers 14 residues. CDR3 coding DNA: TGCAGTGCCCGCGGACAGGGGTCGGCAGATACGCAGTATTTT. This translates into CSARGQGSADTQYF.

A few counts support this clonotype. This chain connects TRBV9 to TRBJ2-1, with 11 bases fitting TRBD1. Germline loops: CDR1 SGDLS, CDR2 YYNGEE. The length of the CDR3 is 15 residues. J gave up 6 bases and V 0 bases, and 2 bases lay outside the gene matches. The CDR3 loop is CASSVAGTGGNEQFF. The CDR3 DNA is TGTGCCAGCAGCGTAGCCGGGACAGGGGGCAATGAGCAGTTCTTC.

This clonotype appeared a few times. The chain combines TRBV7-8 with TRBJ2-7; 7 nucleotides match TRBD1. Germline V gene lookup returns CDR1 SGHVS and CDR2 FQNEAQ. Unmatched junction bases numbered 15, after V lost 4 bases and J lost 6 bases. The CDR3 loop spans 16 amino acids. The CDR3 here is CASSSLDRTLGLEQYF. CDR3 nucleotides: TGTGCCAGCAGCTCCCTGGACAGGACCCTGGGCCTCGAGCAGTACTTC.

V is TRBV11-2 and J is TRBJ1-1; D gene uncertain. Trimming removed 5 bases at V and 0 bases at J, with 19 bases between. CDR1 and CDR2 (germline): SGHAT, FQNNGV. CDR3 length equals 17 residues. The CDR3 protein is CASSHGFLPPMNTEAFF. The CDR3 DNA is TGTGCCAGCAGCCACGGGTTTCTTCCCCCCATGAACACTGAAGCTTTCTTT.

This clonotype was picked up a small number of times. The chain joins TRBV6-2 or TRBV6-3 to TRBJ2-1; D might be TRBD2 (7 bases). This CDR3 has 14 amino acids. The V end was cut by 10 bases, the J end by 4 bases, with 17 bases between. CDR1 is MNHEY and CDR2 is SVGEGT in the germline V gene. Here the CDR3 DNA reads TGTGCCACGGGGGACGGGGGGACATACAATGAGCAGTTCTTC. Encoded protein: CATGDGGTYNEQFF.

This clonotype showed up just a few times. V and J are TRBV7-2 and TRBJ2-7; no clear D. This CDR3 contains 13 residues. CDR1 and CDR2 (germline): SGHTA, FQGNSA. V was trimmed by 5 bases and J by 3 bases, leaving 11 bases between them. The CDR3 DNA sequence: TGTGCCAGCAGCACGACTCCGGGCTACGAGCAGTACTTC. As protein: CASSTTPGYEQYF.

This clonotype was observed a handful of times. The gene calls are TRBV7-2 and TRBJ1-6, with no clear D. This CDR3 has 15 residues. Trimming shortened V by 1 base and J by 13 bases, and 17 bases separated the two germline ends. Germline CDR1 is SGHTA and CDR2 is FQGNSA. The CDR3 is CASSLVSVTPGPLHF. CDR3 coding DNA: TGTGCCAGCAGCTTAGTGTCCGTGACGCCCGGGCCCCTCCACTTT.

This clonotype was counted between two and nine times. This chain links TRBV10-3 with TRBJ2-2, with D maybe TRBD1 (5 bases). The CDR3 is 14 amino acids. V was pared by 9 bases and J by 4 bases, with 15 bases between. The V gene's germline CDR1 is ENHRY and CDR2 SYGVKD. The CDR3 loop is CAISKDRGTGELFF. CDR3 DNA sequence: TGTGCCATTAGCAAAGACAGAGGCACCGGGGAGCTGTTTTTT.

The chain carries TRBV3-1 and TRBJ2-1, with D unclear. Trimming cost V 1 base and J 11 bases, with 6 bases left between them. Germline values: CDR1 LGHDT, CDR2 YNNKEL (reference sequence). The CDR3 spans 11 residues. The CDR3 spells CASSQGSQQFF. Here the CDR3 DNA reads TGTGCCAGCAGCCAAGGTAGTCAGCAGTTCTTC.

This clonotype was recorded a few times. The CDR3 region is CASSQDGGNSYEQYF. Here the CDR3 DNA reads TGTGCCAGCAGCCAAGACGGGGGGAACTCCTACGAGCAGTACTTC. The V call is TRBV3-1, the J call TRBJ2-7; 7 bases agree with TRBD2. Germline V gene data show CDR1 as LGHDT and CDR2 as YNNKEL (reference sequence). This CDR3 is 15 amino acids long. The junction had 2 bases not matched to a gene; V was cut back by 0 bases and J by 0 bases.

The genes are TRBV12-1 and TRBJ2-1; the D call TRBD1 from the table was never checked on the DNA. TRBV12-1 is reported as a pseudogene. CDR3 length equals 17 residues. The CDR3 DNA is TGTGCCAGCAGCTTACTACCCGGGACAGCTAGAGACAATGAGCAGTTCTTC. The encoded protein is CASSLLPGTARDNEQFF.

The chain couples TRBV27 to TRBJ1-1; D is unclear. In germline, CDR1 is MNHEY, CDR2 SMNVEV (reference sequence). Trimming left V 6 bases short and J 1 base short, with 12 bases between. The CDR3 sequence is 14 residues long. CDR3 nucleotide sequence: TGTGCCAGCAGCCGCGCGGGGTCGAACACTGAAGCTTTCTTT. Its protein is CASSRAGSNTEAFF.

This clonotype was counted a few times. The chain is built from TRBV5-4 and TRBJ1-2, with D maybe TRBD1 (6 bases). Between the trimmed V and J ends, which lost 4 bases and 2 bases, there was a span of 15 bases. The CDR3 extends over 15 amino acids. Germline loops: CDR1 SGHNT, CDR2 YYREEE (reference sequence). The CDR3 loop is CASSKTGGGNYGYTF. For the CDR3, the DNA is TGTGCCAGCAGCAAGACAGGAGGGGGGAACTATGGCTACACCTTC. Drawing the rest from reference TRBV5-4 and TRBJ1-2, the complete variable domain is ETGVTQSPTHLIKTRGQQVTLRCSSQSGHNTVSWYQQALGQGPQFIFQYYREEENGRGNFPPRFSGLQFPNYSSELNVNALELDDSALYLCASSKTGGGNYGYTFGSGTRLTVV.

This clonotype has ten or more counts. The gene calls are TRBV12-3 or TRBV12-4 and TRBJ1-3; D unclear. V was shortened by 1 base and J by 3 bases, with 1 base between the two germline ends. The CDR3 has 12 residues. Written as DNA, the CDR3 is TGTGCCAGCAGTTTAGGTGGAAACACCATATATTTT. Encoded protein: CASSLGGNTIYF.

This clonotype came up a few times. The chain combines TRBV4-3 with TRBJ2-1; 7 bases line up with TRBD1. This CDR3 has 16 amino acids. The junction had 11 bases not matched to a gene; V was cut back by 1 base and J by 8 bases. Germline CDR1 reads LGHNA; CDR2 reads YSLEER. CDR3 sequence reads: CASSQGAHRGHDEQFF. CDR3 DNA sequence: TGCGCCAGCAGCCAAGGCGCTCACAGGGGTCATGATGAGCAGTTCTTC.

V usage is TRBV10-1 and J usage is TRBJ1-2; TRBD1 is a possible D gene (5 bases). The V end lost 4 bases, the J end lost 4 bases, and 10 bases lay between the germline ends. Germline CDR1 is WNHNN and CDR2 is SYGVQD (reference sequence). The CDR3 is 13 residues long. CDR3 amino acids: CASSASGSYGYTF. The CDR3 nucleotides are TGCGCCAGCAGTGCTTCAGGGTCCTATGGCTACACCTTC.

With respect to this clonotype: A read error may explain this, as a much larger clone is one base away. The rearrangement joins TRBV15 to TRBJ2-3; TRBD1 is a possible D gene (5 bases). V was shortened by 0 bases and J by 8 bases, with 15 bases between the two germline ends. Germline V gives CDR1 LNHNV, CDR2 YYDKDF (reference sequence). This CDR3 has 15 amino acids. The CDR3 protein is CATSREFRDPGTQYF. The DNA for the CDR3 is TGTGCCACCAGCAGAGAGTTCAGGGATCCAGGTACGCAGTATTTT. Combining the CDR3 with reference TRBV15 and TRBJ2-3 gives the whole variable domain DAMVIQNPRYQVTQFGKPVTLSCSQTLNHNVMYWYQQKSSQAPKLLFHYYDKDFNNEADTPDNFQSRRPNTSFCFLDIRSPGLGDTAMYLCATSREFRDPGTQYFGPGTRLTVL.

V gene TRBV6-1 combines with J gene TRBJ1-6, with D maybe TRBD1 (5 bases). The CDR3 loop spans 16 amino acids. Trimming took off 0 bases at V and 9 bases at J, with 15 bases between the two ends. Germline V gene sequence: CDR1 MNHNS, CDR2 SASEGT. The CDR3 sequence is CASSEALWGMGSPLHF. The CDR3 DNA sequence: TGTGCCAGCAGTGAAGCGCTTTGGGGGATGGGTTCACCCCTCCACTTT.

This clonotype was seen a handful of times. The chain couples TRBV28 to TRBJ1-2, with 7 positions matching TRBD1. This CDR3 spans 14 amino acids. V shed 5 bases, J shed 4 bases, and the junction held 7 bases outside the gene matches. CDR1 and CDR2 from the germline V gene are MDHEN and SYDVKM. CDR3: CASSKGTVGYGYTF. The CDR3 bases are TGTGCCAGCAGTAAAGGGACAGTTGGCTATGGCTACACCTTC.

V and J are TRBV20-1 and TRBJ2-3; 7 bases align to TRBD1. Germline CDR1 DFQATT, CDR2 SNEGSKA (reference sequence). The CDR3 is 14 amino acids. Trimming cost V 8 bases and J 0 bases; bases outside gene matches: 8. The CDR3 coding sequence is TGCAGTATTGGGGGACAGACTAGCACAGATACGCAGTATTTT. It yields the protein CSIGGQTSTDTQYF.